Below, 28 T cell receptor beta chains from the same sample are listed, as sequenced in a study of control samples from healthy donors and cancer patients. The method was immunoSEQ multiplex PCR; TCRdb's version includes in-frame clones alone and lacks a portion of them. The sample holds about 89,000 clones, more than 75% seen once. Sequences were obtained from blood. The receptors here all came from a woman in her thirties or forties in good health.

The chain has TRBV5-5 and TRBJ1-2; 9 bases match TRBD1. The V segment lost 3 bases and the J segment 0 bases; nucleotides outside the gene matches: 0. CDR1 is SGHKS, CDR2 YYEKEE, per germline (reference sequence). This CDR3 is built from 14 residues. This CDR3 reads CASSWDRANYGYTF. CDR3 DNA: TGTGCCAGCAGCTGGGACAGGGCTAACTATGGCTACACCTTC. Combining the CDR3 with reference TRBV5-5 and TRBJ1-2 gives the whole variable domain DAGVTQSPTHLIKTRGQQVTLRCSPISGHKSVSWYQQVLGQGPQFIFQYYEKEERGRGNFPDRFSARQFPNYSSELNVNALLLGDSALYLCASSWDRANYGYTFGSGTRLTVV.

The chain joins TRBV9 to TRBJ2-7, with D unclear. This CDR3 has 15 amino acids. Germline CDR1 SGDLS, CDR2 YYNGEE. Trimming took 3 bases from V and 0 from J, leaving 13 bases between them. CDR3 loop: CASSANPISSYEQYF. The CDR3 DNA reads TGTGCCAGCAGCGCGAACCCCATTAGCTCCTACGAGCAGTACTTC. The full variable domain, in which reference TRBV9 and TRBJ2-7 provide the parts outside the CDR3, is DSGVTQTPKHLITATGQRVTLRCSPRSGDLSVYWYQQSLDQGLQFLIQYYNGEERAKGNILERFSAQQFPDLHSELNLSSLELGDSALYFCASSANPISSYEQYFGPGTRLTVT.

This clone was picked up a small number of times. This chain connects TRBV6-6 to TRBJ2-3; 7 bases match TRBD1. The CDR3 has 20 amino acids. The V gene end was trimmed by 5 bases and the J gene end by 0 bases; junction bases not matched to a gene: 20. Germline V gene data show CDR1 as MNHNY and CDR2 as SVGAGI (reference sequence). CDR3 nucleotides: TGTGCCAGCAGTCGATGGGGGAACAAAAACAGGGGATCTAGCACAGATACGCAGTATTTT. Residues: CASSRWGNKNRGSSTDTQYF.

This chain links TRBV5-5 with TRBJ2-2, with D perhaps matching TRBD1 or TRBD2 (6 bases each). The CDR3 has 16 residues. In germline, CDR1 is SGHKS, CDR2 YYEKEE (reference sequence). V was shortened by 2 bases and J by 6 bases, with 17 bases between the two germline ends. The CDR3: CASSLYGAGGPGELFF. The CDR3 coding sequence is TGTGCCAGCAGCTTATATGGGGCTGGGGGGCCCGGGGAGCTGTTTTTT.

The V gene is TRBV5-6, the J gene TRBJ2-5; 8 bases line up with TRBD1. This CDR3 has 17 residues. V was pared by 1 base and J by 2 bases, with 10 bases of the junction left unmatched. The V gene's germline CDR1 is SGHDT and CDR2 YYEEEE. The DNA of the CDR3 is TGTGCCAGCAGCTTGTTTTTCGGGACAGGTAGACAAGAGACCCAGTACTTC. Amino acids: CASSLFFGTGRQETQYF.

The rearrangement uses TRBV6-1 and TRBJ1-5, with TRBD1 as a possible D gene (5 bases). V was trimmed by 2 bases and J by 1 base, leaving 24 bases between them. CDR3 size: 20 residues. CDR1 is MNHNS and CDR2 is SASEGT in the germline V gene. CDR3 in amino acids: CASSEWGGVGRRESNQPQHF. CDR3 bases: TGTGCCAGCAGTGAATGGGGAGGGGTCGGAAGGAGAGAAAGCAATCAGCCCCAGCATTTT.

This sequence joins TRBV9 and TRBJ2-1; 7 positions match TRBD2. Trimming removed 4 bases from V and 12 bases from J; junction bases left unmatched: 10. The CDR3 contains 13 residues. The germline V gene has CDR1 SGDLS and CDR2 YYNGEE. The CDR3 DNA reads TGTGCCAGCAGCACCAACGGGGGGTATGGGCAGTTCTTC. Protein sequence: CASSTNGGYGQFF.

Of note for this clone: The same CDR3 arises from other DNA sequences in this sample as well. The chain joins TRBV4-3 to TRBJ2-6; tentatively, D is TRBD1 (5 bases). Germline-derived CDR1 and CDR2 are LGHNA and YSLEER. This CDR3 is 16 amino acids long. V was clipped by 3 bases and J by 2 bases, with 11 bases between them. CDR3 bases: TGCGCCAGCAGCCAGATTTGGGGCACTGGGGCCAACGTCCTGACTTTC. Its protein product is CASSQIWGTGANVLTF.

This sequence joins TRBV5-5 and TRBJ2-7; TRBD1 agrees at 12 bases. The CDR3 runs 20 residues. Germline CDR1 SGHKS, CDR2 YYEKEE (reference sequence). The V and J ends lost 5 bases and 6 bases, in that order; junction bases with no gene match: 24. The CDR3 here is CASRPIPGQGAPESESEQYF. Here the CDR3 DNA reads TGTGCCAGCAGACCAATACCGGGACAGGGGGCGCCGGAGAGTGAGAGCGAGCAGTACTTC.

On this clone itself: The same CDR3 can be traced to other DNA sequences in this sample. The CDR3 region is CASSLGQGDGYTF. Written as DNA, the CDR3 is TGTGCCAGCAGCTTGGGACAGGGAGATGGCTACACCTTC. V usage is TRBV12-3 or TRBV12-4 and J usage is TRBJ1-2, with 9 bases fitting TRBD1. V trimming: 6 bases; J trimming: 6 bases; junction bases outside the gene matches: 5. The CDR3 covers 13 residues.

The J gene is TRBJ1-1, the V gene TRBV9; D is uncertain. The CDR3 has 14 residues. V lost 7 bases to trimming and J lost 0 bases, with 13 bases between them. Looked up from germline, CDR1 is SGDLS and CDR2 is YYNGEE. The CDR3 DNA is TGTGCCAGCGGGCCACGTCCCATGAACACTGAAGCTTTCTTT. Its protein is CASGPRPMNTEAFF.

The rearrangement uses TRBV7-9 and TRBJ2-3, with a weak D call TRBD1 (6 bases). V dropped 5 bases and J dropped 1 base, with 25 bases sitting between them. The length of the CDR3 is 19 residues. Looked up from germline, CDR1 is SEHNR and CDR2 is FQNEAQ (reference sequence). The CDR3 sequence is CASSPPLGQGIPCTDTQYF. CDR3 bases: TGTGCCAGCAGCCCCCCCCTCGGGCAGGGGATCCCCTGCACAGATACGCAGTATTTT.

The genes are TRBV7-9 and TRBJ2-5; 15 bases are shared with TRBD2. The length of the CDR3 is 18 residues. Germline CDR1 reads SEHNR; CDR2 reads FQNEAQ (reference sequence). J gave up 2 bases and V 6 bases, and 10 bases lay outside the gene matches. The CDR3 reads CASRRGLAGGNRQETQYF. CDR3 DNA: TGTGCCAGCAGAAGGGGACTAGCGGGGGGAAACAGACAAGAGACCCAGTACTTC.

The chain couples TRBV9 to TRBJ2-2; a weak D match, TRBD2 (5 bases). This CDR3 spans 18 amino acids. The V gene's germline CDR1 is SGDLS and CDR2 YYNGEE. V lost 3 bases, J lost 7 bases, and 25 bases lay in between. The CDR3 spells CASSAQPFRSYEGGELFF. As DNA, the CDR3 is TGTGCCAGCAGCGCGCAGCCCTTCAGGTCCTACGAGGGCGGGGAGCTGTTTTTT.

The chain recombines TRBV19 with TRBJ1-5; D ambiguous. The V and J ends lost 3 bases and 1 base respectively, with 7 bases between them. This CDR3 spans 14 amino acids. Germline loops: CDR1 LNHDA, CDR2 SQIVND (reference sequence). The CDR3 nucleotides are TGTGCCAGTAGTATCGAACCCAGCAATCAGCCCCAGCATTTT. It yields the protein CASSIEPSNQPQHF.

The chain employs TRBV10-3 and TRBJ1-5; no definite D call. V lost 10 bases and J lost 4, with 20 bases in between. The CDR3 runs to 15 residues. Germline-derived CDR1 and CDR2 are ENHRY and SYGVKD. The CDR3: CATSQPSTGNQPQHF. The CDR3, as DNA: TGTGCCACGTCTCAGCCCTCTACGGGTAATCAGCCCCAGCATTTT.

The DNA for the CDR3 is TGCAGCGTTCTCCAGGGGCCTGGGGCCAACGTCCTGACTTTC. Protein sequence: CSVLQGPGANVLTF. The chain carries TRBV29-1 and TRBJ2-6, with a weak D call TRBD1 (6 bases). The length of the CDR3 is 14 residues. From germline, CDR1 is SQVTM and CDR2 ANQGSEA. V lost 5 bases to trimming and J lost 2 bases, with 10 bases between them. The whole variable domain, remainder taken from reference TRBV29-1 and TRBJ2-6, is SAVISQKPSRDICQRGTSLTIQCQVDSQVTMMFWYRQQPGQSLTLIATANQGSEATYESGFVIDKFPISRPNLTFSTLTVSNMSPEDSSIYLCSVLQGPGANVLTFGAGSRLTVL.

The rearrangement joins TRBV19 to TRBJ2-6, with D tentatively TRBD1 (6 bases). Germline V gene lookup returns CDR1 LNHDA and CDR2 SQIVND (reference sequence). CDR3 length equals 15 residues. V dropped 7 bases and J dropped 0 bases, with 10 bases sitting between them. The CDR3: CASTTGYSGANVLTF. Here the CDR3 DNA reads TGTGCCAGTACCACAGGGTACTCTGGGGCCAACGTCCTGACTTTC.

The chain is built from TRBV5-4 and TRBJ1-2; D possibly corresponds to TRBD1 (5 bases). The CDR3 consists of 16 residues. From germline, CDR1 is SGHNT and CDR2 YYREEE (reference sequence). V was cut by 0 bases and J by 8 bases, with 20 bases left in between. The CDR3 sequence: CASSLGIEGNFHGYTF. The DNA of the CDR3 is TGTGCCAGCAGCTTGGGAATAGAGGGGAACTTTCACGGCTACACCTTC. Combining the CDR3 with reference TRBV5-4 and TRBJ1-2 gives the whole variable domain ETGVTQSPTHLIKTRGQQVTLRCSSQSGHNTVSWYQQALGQGPQFIFQYYREEENGRGNFPPRFSGLQFPNYSSELNVNALELDDSALYLCASSLGIEGNFHGYTFGSGTRLTVV.

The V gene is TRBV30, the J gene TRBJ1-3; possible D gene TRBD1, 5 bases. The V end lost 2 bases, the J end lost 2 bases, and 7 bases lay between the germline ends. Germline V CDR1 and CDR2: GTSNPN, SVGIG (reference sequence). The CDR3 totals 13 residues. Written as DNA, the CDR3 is TGTGCCTGGAGTAAACAGGCTGGAAACACCATATATTTT. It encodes CAWSKQAGNTIYF.

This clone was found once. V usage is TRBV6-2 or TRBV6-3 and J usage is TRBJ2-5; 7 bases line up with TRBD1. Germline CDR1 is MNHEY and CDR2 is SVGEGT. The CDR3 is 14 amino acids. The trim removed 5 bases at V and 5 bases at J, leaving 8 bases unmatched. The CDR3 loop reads CASSLTGPAETQYF. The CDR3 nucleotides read TGTGCCAGCAGTCTGACAGGGCCGGCGGAGACCCAGTACTTC.

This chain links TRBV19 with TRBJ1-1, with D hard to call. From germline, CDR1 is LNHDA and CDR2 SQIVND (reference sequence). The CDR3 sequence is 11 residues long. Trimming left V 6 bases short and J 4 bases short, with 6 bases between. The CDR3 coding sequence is TGTGCCAGTAGGGTTGGCACTGAAGCTTTCTTT. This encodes CASRVGTEAFF.

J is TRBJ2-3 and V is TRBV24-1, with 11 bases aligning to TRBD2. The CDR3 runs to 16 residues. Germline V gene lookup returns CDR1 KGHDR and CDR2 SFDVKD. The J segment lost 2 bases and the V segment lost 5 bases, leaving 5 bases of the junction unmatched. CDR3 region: CATSGASGGPTDTQYF. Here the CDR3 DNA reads TGTGCCACCAGTGGCGCTAGCGGGGGGCCCACAGATACGCAGTATTTT.

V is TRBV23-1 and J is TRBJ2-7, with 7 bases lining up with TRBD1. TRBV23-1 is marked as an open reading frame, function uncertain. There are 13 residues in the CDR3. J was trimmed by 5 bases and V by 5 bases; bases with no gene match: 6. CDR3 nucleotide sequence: TGCGCCAGCAGTGGGACAGTCATCGACGAGCAGTACTTC. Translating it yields CASSGTVIDEQYF.

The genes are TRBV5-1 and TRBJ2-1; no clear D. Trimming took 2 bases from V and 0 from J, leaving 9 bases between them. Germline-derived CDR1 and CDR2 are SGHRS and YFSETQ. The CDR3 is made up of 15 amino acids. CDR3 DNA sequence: TGCGCCAGCAGCTTCAGCGTTAGCTCCTACAATGAGCAGTTCTTC. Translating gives CASSFSVSSYNEQFF.

This CDR3 is CAGSGDIQNIQYF. In DNA form, the CDR3 reads TGTGCCGGTTCTGGAGACATCCAAAACATTCAGTACTTC. V is TRBV30 and J is TRBJ2-4; no clear D gene. Per germline, CDR1 GTSNPN and CDR2 SVGIG (reference sequence). Between the trimmed V and J ends, which lost 8 bases and 5 bases, there was a span of 16 bases. This CDR3 is 13 amino acids long.

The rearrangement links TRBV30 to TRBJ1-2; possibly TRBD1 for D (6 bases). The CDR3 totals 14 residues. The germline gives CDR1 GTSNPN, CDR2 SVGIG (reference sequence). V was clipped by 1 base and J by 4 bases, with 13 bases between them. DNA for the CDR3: TGTGCCTGGAGTGGGCAGGGGCGCTTCTATGGCTACACCTTC. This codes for CAWSGQGRFYGYTF.

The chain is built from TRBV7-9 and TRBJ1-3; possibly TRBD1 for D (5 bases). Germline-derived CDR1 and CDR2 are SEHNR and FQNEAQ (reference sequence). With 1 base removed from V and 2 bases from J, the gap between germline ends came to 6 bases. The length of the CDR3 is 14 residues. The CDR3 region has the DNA TGTGCCAGCAGCTTAGGGGGGACTGGAAACACCATATATTTT. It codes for CASSLGGTGNTIYF.